The 27 T cell receptor beta chains below were found in one sample sequenced in a study of T cells after yellow fever vaccination. TCRdb re-called the 5' RACE reads with MiXCR, one entry per CDR3 protein. Counted here are about 63,000 distinct CDR3 sequences, 6.5% to 9% occurring once; the ten biggest clones make up 35% to 45%. Sequences were derived from CD8+ T cells sorted from PBMCs, sampled 15 days after the yellow fever booster vaccination. The source is a man aged 25-40 years who received the YFV17D yellow fever vaccine.

This clonotype was seen at least ten times. V gene TRBV4-1 combines with J gene TRBJ2-2, with D unresolved. Germline CDR1 MGHRA, CDR2 YSYEKL. The CDR3 has 11 amino acids. V lost 3 bases to trimming and J lost 5 bases, with 1 base between them. CDR3 DNA: TGCGCCAGCAGCCAGACCGGGGAGCTGTTTTTT. It yields the protein CASSQTGELFF.

This clonotype was observed many times. This sequence joins TRBV20-1 and TRBJ2-1, with 12 bases matching TRBD2. The CDR3 has 18 amino acids. The V gene's germline CDR1 is DFQATT and CDR2 SNEGSKA (reference sequence). The V gene end was trimmed by 1 base and the J gene end by 0 bases; junction bases not matched to a gene: 7. CDR3 sequence (DNA): TGCAGTGCTAGAGGCCGGACTAGCGGGATTATCTCCTACAATGAGCAGTTCTTC. This gives the protein CSARGRTSGIISYNEQFF.

This clonotype was seen repeatedly, ten times or more. This chain uses TRBV9 with TRBJ2-3, with D maybe TRBD2 (5 bases). The germline V and J ends were trimmed by 4 bases and 3 bases, with 21 bases remaining between them. Germline V gene sequence: CDR1 SGDLS, CDR2 YYNGEE. The CDR3 totals 17 residues. The CDR3 DNA reads TGTGCCAGCAGCCCGACCATTGGTGGGAGTAGGACAGATACGCAGTATTTT. Translated: CASSPTIGGSRTDTQYF.

This clonotype showed up many times. The V gene is TRBV9, the J gene TRBJ2-7; 7 bases fit TRBD1. V lost 4 bases, J lost 4 bases, and 8 bases stayed unmatched. The CDR3 loop spans 14 amino acids. Germline V gene lookup returns CDR1 SGDLS and CDR2 YYNGEE. CDR3 loop: CASSSGGDSYEQYF. The CDR3 DNA sequence: TGTGCCAGCAGCTCCGGTGGGGACAGTTACGAGCAGTACTTC.

This clonotype came up many times. V gene TRBV10-1 combines with J gene TRBJ2-7, with 10 bases identical to TRBD2. CDR3 size: 15 residues. The V segment lost 3 bases and the J segment 3 bases; nucleotides outside the gene matches: 5. Germline V gene sequence: CDR1 WNHNN, CDR2 SYGVQD (reference sequence). The CDR3 DNA sequence: TGCGCCAGCAGTGAAGGGCTAGCGGGGGTCTACGAGCAGTACTTC. This translates into CASSEGLAGVYEQYF.

At least ten counts were recorded for this clonotype. The chain links TRBV28 to TRBJ2-1, with D possibly TRBD2 on 6 matching bases. CDR3 length: 19 amino acids. CDR1 and CDR2 from the germline V gene are MDHEN and SYDVKM. Trimming stripped 11 bases from V and 3 bases from J, with 32 bases between. The DNA of the CDR3 is TGTGCCTCTCAGAAGCGGCTAGCGACTGGACGAGAGGGCTACAATGAGCAGTTCTTC. Residues: CASQKRLATGREGYNEQFF.

The J gene is TRBJ2-1, the V gene TRBV20-1; D is unresolved. The CDR3 runs 13 residues. Deletions cut 6 bases from V and 8 bases from J, with 17 bases between. Per germline, CDR1 DFQATT and CDR2 SNEGSKA (reference sequence). The CDR3 DNA reads as TGCAGTGCCGGACCGGTGGGGTCCGATGAGCAGTTCTTC. Protein: CSAGPVGSDEQFF.

This clonotype has a count of ten or more. The chain joins TRBV9 to TRBJ1-2; D gene ambiguous. The CDR3 length is 14 residues. V lost 3 bases and J lost 0, with 9 bases in between. Per the germline V gene, CDR1 is SGDLS and CDR2 is YYNGEE. CDR3 sequence reads: CASSGDRANYGYTF. In nucleotides, the CDR3 is TGTGCCAGCAGCGGGGATAGGGCTAACTATGGCTACACCTTC.

Ten or more counts support this clonotype. The chain couples TRBV24-1 to TRBJ2-3; D is unclear. Deletions cut 4 bases from V and 5 bases from J, with 9 bases between. Looked up from germline, CDR1 is KGHDR and CDR2 is SFDVKD. The CDR3 contains 13 residues. The CDR3 region has the DNA TGTGCCACCAGTGAGGAGATCGGAGATACGCAGTATTTT. This codes for CATSEEIGDTQYF.

CDR3 in DNA: TGTGCTAGTGGTTTGGGGGGCGCGGGAGAGACCCAGTACTTC. Residues: CASGLGGAGETQYF. J is TRBJ2-5 and V is TRBV12-5; D possibly matches TRBD1 or TRBD2 (5 bases each). Germline V lookup: CDR1 LGHNT, CDR2 FRNRAP. The V end lost 1 base, the J end lost 4 bases, and 10 bases lay between the germline ends. This CDR3 contains 14 residues.

This clonotype was seen a few times. The chain joins TRBV19 to TRBJ2-1; TRBD2 matches at 7 bases. Germline values: CDR1 LNHDA, CDR2 SQIVND (reference sequence). V shed 4 bases and J 3 bases; nucleotides not matched to a gene: 9. The CDR3 length is 16 residues. As DNA, the CDR3 is TGTGCCAGTAGTAACCCCTTGGAGCGGGGCTACAATGAGCAGTTCTTC. Encoded protein: CASSNPLERGYNEQFF.

Many counts were recorded for this clonotype. The chain has TRBV3-1 and TRBJ2-3, with TRBD1 matching over 9 bases. J lost 5 bases, V lost 0 bases, and 3 bases had no gene match. The CDR3 loop spans 15 amino acids. Per the germline V gene, CDR1 is LGHDT and CDR2 is YNNKEL (reference sequence). The chain's CDR3 is CASSQDGTGLDTQYF. For the CDR3, the DNA is TGTGCCAGCAGCCAAGACGGGACAGGGCTAGATACGCAGTATTTT.

This clonotype has more than one count but fewer than ten. The J gene is TRBJ2-1, the V gene TRBV7-8; a possible D gene is TRBD2 (6 bases). The V end lost 4 bases, the J end lost 9 bases, and 7 bases lay between the germline ends. The CDR3 has 11 residues. CDR1 SGHVS and CDR2 FQNEAQ come from the germline V gene. CDR3 in amino acids: CASSSGSEQFF. The DNA for the CDR3 is TGTGCCAGCAGCTCCGGGAGTGAGCAGTTCTTC.

V usage is TRBV5-4 and J usage is TRBJ2-1, with TRBD2 matching over 7 bases. V lost 0 bases to trimming and J lost 7 bases; unmatched junction nucleotides: 16. The germline V gene encodes CDR1 SGHNT and CDR2 YYREEE (reference sequence). The CDR3 has 18 residues. CDR3 sequence reads: CASSLALAAGGKENEQFF. The CDR3 nucleotides are TGTGCCAGCAGCTTGGCCCTAGCGGCCGGAGGGAAGGAAAATGAGCAGTTCTTC. Together with reference TRBV5-4 and TRBJ2-1, the CDR3 gives the full variable domain: ETGVTQSPTHLIKTRGQQVTLRCSSQSGHNTVSWYQQALGQGPQFIFQYYREEENGRGNFPPRFSGLQFPNYSSELNVNALELDDSALYLCASSLALAAGGKENEQFFGPGTRLTVL.

This clonotype showed up many times. This may arise from a read error, as a much more abundant clone is one base away. The chain combines TRBV11-2 with TRBJ2-3, with no clear D. The CDR3 has 12 amino acids. Per the germline V gene, CDR1 is SGHAT and CDR2 is FQNNGV. Trimming removed 5 bases from V and 2 bases from J, with 5 bases in between. CDR3 coding DNA: TGTGCCAGCAGCCCCCCCACAGATACGCAGTATTTT. The encoded protein is CASSPPTDTQYF.

On this clonotype: A much larger clone sits a single nucleotide away, making a read error possible. V gene TRBV18 combines with J gene TRBJ2-5; no firm D call. Germline values: CDR1 KGHSH, CDR2 LQKENI. This CDR3 contains 13 residues. The CDR3 spells CASSPSEEEAQYF. CDR3 DNA sequence: TGTGCCAGCTCACCAAGCGAAGAAGAGGCCCAGTACTTC.

The V and J genes are TRBV4-1 and TRBJ2-1; maybe TRBD2 (6 bases). The CDR3 covers 14 residues. Germline V CDR1 and CDR2: MGHRA, YSYEKL. The V and J ends lost 4 bases and 8 bases respectively, with 15 bases between them. CDR3 protein: CASSRGTSTDEQFF. The CDR3 bases are TGCGCCAGCAGCCGCGGAACTAGCACCGATGAGCAGTTCTTC.

There are many counts of this clonotype. The J gene is TRBJ2-1, the V gene TRBV7-9, with D perhaps TRBD2 (6 bases). CDR1 and CDR2 (germline): SEHNR, FQNEAQ (reference sequence). V was cut by 5 bases and J by 8 bases, with 13 bases left in between. The CDR3 is 13 amino acids. Written as DNA, the CDR3 is TGTGCCAGCAGCCCGGGGGAGTGGGATGAGCAGTTCTTC. This gives the protein CASSPGEWDEQFF.

This clonotype was detected ten times or more. The V and J genes are TRBV6-5 and TRBJ2-1; no clear D. Germline values: CDR1 MNHEY, CDR2 SVGAGI. The CDR3 sequence is 15 residues long. The V gene lost 6 bases and the J gene lost 4 bases, with 16 bases spanning the gap. The DNA for the CDR3 is TGTGCCAGCAGCCTCGACTTAACCCCATACAATGAGCAGTTCTTC. Translation gives CASSLDLTPYNEQFF.

About this clonotype itself: Since a much larger clone is just one base distant, this may be a read error. The chain couples TRBV6-1 to TRBJ2-3; D not certain. The CDR3 is 14 amino acids. Germline CDR1 reads MNHNS; CDR2 reads SASEGT. This CDR3 is CVSNELQDIDTQYF. CDR3 coding DNA: TGTGTCTCGAACGAACTCCAAGACATCGATACGCAGTATTTT.

This clonotype was counted at least ten times. The rearrangement links TRBV7-2 to TRBJ1-5; tentatively, D is TRBD1 (6 bases). The CDR3 has 15 residues. V was cut by 6 bases and J by 6 bases, with 18 bases left in between. CDR1 and CDR2 from the germline V gene are SGHTA and FQGNSA. Here the CDR3 reads CASSFLSGVTQPQHF. The CDR3, as DNA: TGTGCCAGCAGTTTTCTTTCAGGGGTTACTCAGCCCCAGCATTTT.

This clonotype was detected ten times or more. The V call is TRBV7-9, the J call TRBJ2-1; D might be TRBD1 or TRBD2, each matching 6 bases. The CDR3 has 15 residues. Trimming cost V 5 bases and J 7 bases, with 18 bases left between them. Germline CDR1 is SEHNR and CDR2 is FQNEAQ (reference sequence). Written as DNA, the CDR3 is TGTGCCAGCAGCCCCGGGGGACATGTCATGAATGAGCAGTTCTTC. Its protein product is CASSPGGHVMNEQFF.

This clonotype was seen ten or more times. The CDR3 is CASSGAGGYNEQFF. Here the CDR3 DNA reads TGTGCCAGCAGCGGGGCGGGAGGGTACAATGAGCAGTTCTTC. The chain is built from TRBV5-5 and TRBJ2-1, with TRBD2 matching over 9 bases. The J segment lost 4 bases and the V segment lost 4 bases, leaving 3 bases of the junction unmatched. Germline CDR1 and CDR2: SGHKS and YYEKEE (reference sequence). CDR3 length: 14 residues.

This clonotype was observed at least ten times. The chain carries TRBV7-9 and TRBJ2-7; possibly TRBD1 for D (5 bases). Deletions cut 4 bases from V and 2 bases from J, with 9 bases between. This CDR3 has 13 amino acids. Germline lookup yields CDR1 SEHNR and CDR2 FQNEAQ (reference sequence). The CDR3 DNA follows: TGTGCCAGCAGCTCGACAGCTACCTACGAGCAGTACTTC. It is translated as CASSSTATYEQYF.

This chain connects TRBV7-6 to TRBJ2-5, with D unclear. The CDR3 totals 15 residues. Deletions cut 1 base from V and 3 bases from J, with 12 bases between. Per germline, CDR1 SGHVS and CDR2 FNYEAQ. The CDR3 here is CASSLGPAVKETQYF. The CDR3, as DNA: TGTGCCAGCAGCTTAGGGCCGGCCGTAAAAGAGACCCAGTACTTC.

This clonotype was detected many times. The gene calls are TRBV27 and TRBJ2-7; TRBD1 matches 9 bases. Germline-derived CDR1 and CDR2 are MNHEY and SMNVEV (reference sequence). V was clipped by 3 bases and J by 4 bases; unmatched bases: 7. This CDR3 is built from 15 residues. CDR3 sequence (DNA): TGTGCCAGCAGTTTTTTGGGACAGGGTGATTACGAGCAGTACTTC. It codes for CASSFLGQGDYEQYF.

This clonotype showed up many times. The V and J genes are TRBV6-1 and TRBJ2-7; TRBD1 aligns across 7 bases. Germline V lookup: CDR1 MNHNS, CDR2 SASEGT. V lost 3 bases to trimming and J lost 7 bases; unmatched junction nucleotides: 9. There are 14 residues in the CDR3. Here the CDR3 reads CASSDGQALGEQYF. CDR3 bases: TGTGCCAGCAGTGACGGACAGGCTTTAGGAGAGCAGTACTTC.